The present TCR beta chain was sequenced within a study of OX40 agonist ivuxolimab in advanced cancers. A note on the overall study: Ivuxolimab was a fully human IgG2 agonistic monoclonal antibody targeting the costimulatory receptor OX40 (CD134). Partial responses were achieved by three dose-escalation patients, of whom one had hepatocellular carcinoma and two had cutaneous melanoma. Intravenous ivuxolimab was administered to patients every 2 weeks at six dose levels: 0.01, 0.1, 0.3, 1.5, 3 and 10 mg/kg. In the dose-escalation cohort, roughly 80% of patients were male, and the mean age was around 60 years, with a range of 23 to 79. Patients were allowed to have had prior anti-PD-1, anti-PD-L1 or anti-CTLA-4 therapy, and around 40% of the dose-escalation patients had previously received checkpoint inhibitors. The monotherapy dose-escalation portion (N of about 49 patients) of the phase I ivuxolimab trial is reported in the paper. Of the approximately 50 dose-escalation patients, hepatocellular carcinoma was present in 19, melanoma in roughly 15, renal cell carcinoma in 9 and head and neck cancer in 9. Peripheral TCRbeta sequencing aimed to test whether ivuxolimab altered TCR sequence diversity and caused clonal T-cell expansion.

Note on this clone: Its cognate antigen has yet to be identified. Base qualities are not at hand, and no much larger clone is one base apart.

Patients with a history of autoimmune disease or receiving systemic immunosuppression were excluded from the trial. Peripheral blood for TCR sequencing was drawn from every dose cohort at baseline, at cycle 4 day 1 and at cycle 7 day 1. Samples were obtained from an open-label, multicenter, first-in-human phase I dose-escalation trial of ivuxolimab. Adults with locally advanced or metastatic head and neck squamous cell, hepatocellular, melanoma or renal cell carcinoma were enrolled in the trial. Before TCR sequencing, CD4+ and CD8+ T cells were separately sorted from peripheral blood. Genomic DNA was isolated from the sorted cells so that the TCRbeta CDR3 region could be sequenced. TCRbeta CDR3 regions were sequenced using the immunoSEQ Assay. Not all clones reach the TCRdb copy of this immuneACCESS table, which keeps in-frame sequences only. Checked studies attribute under half of the gap to unresolved V genes and leave the rest unexplained. Here the sample has around 65,000 clones; more than 85% occur a single time. The biggest ten clones account for under 20% of the sample.

Study-wide conclusions, independent of this receptor: On average, CD8+ T cells showed more expanded clones than CD4+ T cells after ivuxolimab. In the 0.1-3.0 mg/kg groups, partial responders had among the lowest normalized peripheral clonal expansion, particularly in CD8+ T cells. Low levels of normalized T-cell clonal expansion were also seen in some nonresponding patients. At doses of 0.1 to 3.0 mg/kg, clonal expansion of both CD4+ and CD8+ T cells in blood was seen between baseline and week 6. Antigen specificity was not determined for the clonally expanded peripheral T cells.

From the germline V gene, CDR1 is MNHEY and CDR2 is SVGAGI. There are 15 amino acids in the CDR3, from cysteine to phenylalanine inclusive. Only the CDR3 DNA stays, 45 bases, in frame from base 1. Trimmed from V: 0 bases; trimmed from J: 7 bases; junction bases lacking a gene match: 6. The material sequenced was CD4+ or CD8+ T cells sorted from blood, taken in a trial of the OX40 agonist ivuxolimab. The chain joins TRBV6-5 to TRBJ2-3; 8 central bases correspond to TRBD1. This clonotype originated in an adult with an advanced solid tumor such as melanoma, head and neck, liver or kidney cancer. CDR3 loop: CASSYSTGGGNTQYF. The sequence in DNA is TGTGCCAGCAGTTACTCTACAGGGGGTGGGAATACGCAGTATTTT.